This T cell receptor (beta chain) appears in the sequencing data of a study of CD4 T cells in relation to SARS-CoV-2 and coronaviruses. The repertoire was sequenced with immunoSEQ multiplex PCR; TCRdb's copy has only in-frame clones and lacks some. The sample comprises 35,000 or so clones, 77% of which are singletons, and roughly 20% rests with the top ten. With regard to this clone: Its antigen is undetermined.

In germline, CDR1 is MDHEN, CDR2 SYDVKM. This CDR3 is built from 15 residues. Trimming left V 3 bases short and J 1 base short, with 12 bases between. V is TRBV28 and J is TRBJ1-1; D not certain. The clonotype was recovered from an adult with COVID-19. Sequenced: memory CD4+ T cells from PBMCs, cultured in vitro. CDR3 protein: CASSLSGKRNTEAFF. DNA for the CDR3: TGTGCCAGCAGTTTGTCGGGGAAACGGAACACTGAAGCTTTCTTT.